This paragraph reports one TCR beta chain. Its target is not known. The record originates from a study of shared clonotypes between healthy human individuals. In germline, CDR1 is WNHNN, CDR2 SYGVQD (reference sequence). Between the trimmed V and J ends, which lost 6 bases and 4 bases, there was a span of 15 bases. The CDR3 covers 15 residues. General study results and limits: Sampling involved blood alone; tissue repertoires likely differ.

Here immunoSEQ multiplex PCR was the method, and the copy in TCRdb shows in-frame clones only, minus some. The sample includes 2 million to 2.5 million clones, over 90% of them seen just once. Caucasian adults residing in Nashville, Tennessee made up all the donors. It was into CD45RA+ naive and CD45RA-negative memory subsets that the CD4+ cells were split. The rearrangement joins TRBV10-1 to TRBJ2-2; tentative D call: TRBD1 (5 bases). The clonotype comes from a man aged 18-30 years in good health. Some clones in this sample may be carry-over from other donors' samples. What was sequenced was naive CD4+ T cells from PBMCs. Specified subset: CD45RA+ positively selected. The CDR3 nucleotides read TGCGCCAGCAGCTGGTCCAGGGTAGGCACCGGGGAGCTGTTTTTT. Translation gives CASSWSRVGTGELFF.